The present TCR beta chain was sequenced within a study of cytomegalovirus exposure and HLA in healthy donors. Study context: Of all 400 or so donors who were genotyped, under 90% belonged to the Caucasian-associated ancestry cluster.

Concerning this clone: The antigen is undetermined.

General study results and limits: Later work associated roughly 15,000 TCR beta sequences with HLA alleles at 0.05 false discovery rate. Rare TCR sequences predominated, though certain public TCRs were found in many donors.

PCR involved 60 Vbeta and 13 Jbeta primers. Sequenced by immunoSEQ multiplex PCR; TCRdb stores in-frame clones only, minus some. Seen here are 150,000 to 200,000 clones, 81% observed once, and the top ten hold about 3%. What was sequenced was PBMCs. The TCR sequence derives from a man aged 35 to 55 in good health and CMV-seropositive.

CDR3 bases: TGTGCCAGCAGCTTAGATCGCAGTTATATGGGCTACACCTTC. As protein: CASSLDRSYMGYTF. This rearrangement joins TRBV7-2 to TRBJ1-2; D is ambiguous. V gave up 1 base and J gave up 8 bases, with 14 bases separating them. Germline V gives CDR1 SGHTA, CDR2 FQGNSA. The CDR3 runs to 14 residues.